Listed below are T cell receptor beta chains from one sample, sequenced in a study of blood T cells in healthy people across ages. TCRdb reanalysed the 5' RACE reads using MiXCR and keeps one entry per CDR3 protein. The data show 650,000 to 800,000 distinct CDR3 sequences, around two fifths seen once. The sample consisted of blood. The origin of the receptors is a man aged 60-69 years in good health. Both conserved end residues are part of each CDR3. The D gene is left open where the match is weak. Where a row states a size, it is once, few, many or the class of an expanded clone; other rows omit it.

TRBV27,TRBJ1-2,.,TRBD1,CASSRSTGAAVGYTF,TGTGCCAGCAGCCGTTCCACAGGGGCCGCGGTTGGCTACACCTTC
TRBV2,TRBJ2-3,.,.,CASSTTGTSDTQYF,TGTGCCAGCAGTACGACAGGCACATCAGATACGCAGTATTTT
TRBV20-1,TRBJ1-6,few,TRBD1,CSARSPGQGSSPLHF,TGCAGTGCTAGAAGTCCCGGACAGGGTAGTTCACCCCTCCACTTT
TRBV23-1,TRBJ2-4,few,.,CASSQFAGPKNIQYF,TGCGCCAGCAGTCAATTTGCAGGACCGAAAAACATTCAGTACTTC
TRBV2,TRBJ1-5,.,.,CASSATAKGQPQHF,TGTGCCAGCAGTGCGACAGCGAAGGGTCAGCCCCAGCATTTT
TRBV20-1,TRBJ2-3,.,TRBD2,CSATRRGVPTDTQYF,TGCAGTGCTACCCGACGGGGGGTCCCCACAGATACGCAGTATTTT
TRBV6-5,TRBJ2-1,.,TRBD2,CASSYLTSEDNEQFF,TGTGCCAGCAGTTACCTGACTAGCGAGGACAATGAGCAGTTCTTC
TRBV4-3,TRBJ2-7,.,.,CASSQEEGSYEQYF,TGCGCCAGCAGCCAAGAGGAGGGAAGCTACGAGCAGTACTTC
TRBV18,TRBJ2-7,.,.,CASSYNLGQSPYEQYF,TGTGCCAGCTCCTATAACCTGGGGCAGTCCCCCTACGAGCAGTACTTC
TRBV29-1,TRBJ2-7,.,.,CSVGGQRPYEQYF,TGCAGCGTTGGGGGGCAGAGGCCCTACGAGCAGTACTTC
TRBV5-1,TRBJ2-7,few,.,CASSSEGYEQYF,TGCGCCAGCAGCTCCGAGGGTTACGAGCAGTACTTC
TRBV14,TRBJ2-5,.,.,CASSQDLDDRGRTVRETQYF,TGTGCCAGCAGCCAAGATCTCGATGATCGGGGCCGGACGGTTCGGGAGACCCAGTACTTC
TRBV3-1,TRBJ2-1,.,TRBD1,CASSRGQGIPYNEQFF,TGTGCCAGCAGCCGAGGACAGGGAATCCCCTACAATGAGCAGTTCTTC
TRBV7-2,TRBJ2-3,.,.,CASRGGRPDTQYF,TGTGCCAGCCGAGGGGGGCGGCCGGATACGCAGTATTTT
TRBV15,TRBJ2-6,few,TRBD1,CATSRVRDRVDSGANVLTF,TGTGCCACCAGCAGAGTGAGGGACAGGGTCGACTCTGGGGCCAACGTCCTGACTTTC
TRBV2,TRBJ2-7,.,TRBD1,CASRLGQGGAGQYF,TGTGCCAGCAGATTGGGACAGGGCGGAGCCGGGCAGTACTTC
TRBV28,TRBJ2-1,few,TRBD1,CASSTTGFTANEQFF,TGTGCCAGCAGCACGACAGGGTTTACGGCCAATGAGCAGTTCTTC
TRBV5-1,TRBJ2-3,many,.,CASSLEDTQYF,TGCGCCAGCAGCTTGGAGGATACGCAGTATTTT
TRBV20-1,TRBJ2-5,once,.,CSARGDGRYQETQYF,TGCAGTGCTAGAGGCGATGGGCGGTACCAAGAGACCCAGTACTTC
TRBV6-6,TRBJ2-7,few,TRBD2,CASSDPSGAHYEQYF,TGTGCCAGCAGCGATCCTAGCGGCGCTCACTACGAGCAGTACTTC
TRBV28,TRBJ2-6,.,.,CASTTADSSSGANVLTF,TGTGCCAGCACCACGGCGGACAGCTCCTCTGGGGCCAACGTCCTGACTTTC
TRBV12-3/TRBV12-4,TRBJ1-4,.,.,CASSFRMGTNEKLFF,TGTGCCAGCAGTTTCCGGATGGGGACTAATGAAAAACTGTTTTTT
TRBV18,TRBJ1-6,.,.,CASSPSGSSYNSPLHF,TGTGCCAGCTCACCGTCCGGGAGCTCCTATAATTCACCCCTCCACTTT
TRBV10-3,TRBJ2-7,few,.,CAISDRSGGLYEQYF,TGTGCCATCAGTGATCGAAGTGGAGGCCTCTACGAGCAGTACTTC
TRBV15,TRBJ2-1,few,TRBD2,CATSSPPRLGRENEQFF,TGTGCCACCAGCAGTCCCCCGAGGCTAGGGAGGGAAAATGAGCAGTTCTTC
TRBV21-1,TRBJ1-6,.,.,CASSKEKGSPLHF,TGTGCCAGCAGCAAAGAAAAGGGGTCACCCCTCCACTTT
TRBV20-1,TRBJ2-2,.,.,CSARDRSTGELFF,TGCAGTGCTAGAGATAGGAGCACCGGGGAGCTGTTTTTT
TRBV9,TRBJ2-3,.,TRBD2,CASSVASGGALADTQYF,TGTGCCAGCAGCGTGGCTAGCGGGGGGGCCTTGGCAGATACGCAGTATTTT
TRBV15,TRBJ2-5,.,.,CATSRVARIQETQYF,TGTGCCACCAGCAGAGTGGCCAGGATACAAGAGACCCAGTACTTC
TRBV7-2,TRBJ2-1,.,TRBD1,CASSRQGACEQFF,TGTGCCAGCAGCCGACAGGGGGCATGTGAGCAGTTCTTC
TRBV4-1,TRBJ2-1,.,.,CASSQEVARSSYNEQFF,TGCGCCAGCAGCCAAGAGGTAGCGAGGAGCTCCTACAATGAGCAGTTCTTC
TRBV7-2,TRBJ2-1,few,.,CASSFSGGGRNNEQFF,TGTGCCAGCAGCTTCTCGGGGGGCGGACGAAACAATGAGCAGTTCTTC
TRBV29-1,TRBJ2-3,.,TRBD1,CSVTYRGRPTDTQYF,TGCAGCGTTACCTACAGGGGGCGGCCGACAGATACGCAGTATTTT
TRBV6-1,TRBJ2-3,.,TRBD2,CASSNLAGSTDTQYF,TGTGCCAGCAGTAACTTAGCGGGGAGCACAGATACGCAGTATTTT
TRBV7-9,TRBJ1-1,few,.,CASSPGTRRGTEAFF,TGTGCCAGCAGTCCCGGGACTCGCAGGGGCACTGAAGCTTTCTTT
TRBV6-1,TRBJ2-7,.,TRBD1,CASSASRDSFTCEQYF,TGTGCCAGCAGTGCTTCTCGGGACAGTTTCACCTGCGAGCAGTACTTC
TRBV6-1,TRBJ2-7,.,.,CASKRFGGEQYF,TGTGCCAGCAAGAGGTTCGGGGGCGAGCAGTACTTC
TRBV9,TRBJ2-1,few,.,CASSVARDNYNEQFF,TGTGCCAGCAGCGTAGCACGGGACAACTACAATGAGCAGTTCTTC
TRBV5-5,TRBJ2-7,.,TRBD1,CASSRQGVEAYEQYF,TGTGCCAGCAGCCGACAGGGGGTTGAGGCCTACGAGCAGTACTTC
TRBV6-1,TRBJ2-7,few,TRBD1,CASSEGGGQGGYEQYF,TGTGCCAGCAGTGAAGGAGGTGGACAGGGAGGCTACGAGCAGTACTTC
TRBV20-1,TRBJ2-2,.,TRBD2,CSALGLAGGYTGELFF,TGCAGTGCACTCGGACTAGCGGGGGGATACACCGGGGAGCTGTTTTTT
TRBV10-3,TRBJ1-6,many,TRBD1,CAISERQGPNSPLHF,TGTGCCATCAGTGAGCGACAGGGACCGAACTCACCCCTCCACTTT
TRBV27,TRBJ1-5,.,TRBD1,CASSFHGQGGQPQHF,TGTGCCAGCAGTTTCCACGGACAGGGGGGTCAGCCCCAGCATTTT
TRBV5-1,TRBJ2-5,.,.,CATLIGLGETQYF,TGCGCCACCCTAATTGGCCTCGGGGAGACCCAGTACTTC
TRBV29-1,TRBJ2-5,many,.,CSVDRKETQYF,TGCAGCGTTGATCGAAAAGAGACCCAGTACTTC
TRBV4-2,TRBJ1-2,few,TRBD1,CASSQVTGTEYGYTF,TGTGCCAGCAGCCAAGTCACCGGGACAGAGTATGGCTACACCTTC
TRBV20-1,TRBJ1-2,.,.,CSARPGSYGYTF,TGCAGTGCTAGACCAGGCTCCTATGGCTACACCTTC
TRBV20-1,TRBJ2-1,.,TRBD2,CSARLTSGWALNEQFF,TGCAGTGCTAGACTCACTAGCGGGTGGGCCCTGAATGAGCAGTTCTTC
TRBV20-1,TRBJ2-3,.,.,CSALPNRARDPDTQYF,TGCAGTGCTCTACCAAACAGGGCAAGGGACCCAGATACGCAGTATTTT
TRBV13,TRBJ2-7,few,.,CASSNPGPGAYYEQYF,TGTGCCAGCAGCAACCCGGGACCTGGGGCATACTACGAGCAGTACTTC